Shown below are 6 T cell receptor beta chains from a single sample sequenced in a study of T-cell reconstitution after alpha-beta-depleted transplantation in children. Unique molecular identifiers were incorporated into the prepared TCRbeta library. TCRdb reprocessed the PCR reads via MiXCR and lists one record per CDR3 protein. This table has under 300,000 distinct CDR3 sequences, 11% appearing once. The sequenced sample was peripheral blood, obtained 180 days after TCRalphabeta/CD19-depleted stem cell transplant. The receptors come from a male patient between 2 and 9 years old who had a stem cell transplant for chronic granulomatous disease, so the T cells may come from the graft donor.

Ten or more counts support this clonotype. The chain carries TRBV11-3 and TRBJ2-1; D gene ambiguous. In germline, CDR1 is SGHNT, CDR2 YENEEA. CDR3 size: 14 residues. V lost 3 bases to trimming and J lost 6 bases, with 12 bases between them. The chain's CDR3 is CASSFGRRVNEQFF. Here the CDR3 DNA reads TGTGCCAGCAGCTTCGGACGAAGGGTCAATGAGCAGTTCTTC.

This clonotype was detected ten times or more. The V and J genes are TRBV6-2 or TRBV6-3 and TRBJ2-2; possibly TRBD1 for D (6 bases). The germline V gene has CDR1 MNHEY and CDR2 SVGEGT. With 5 bases removed from V and 5 bases from J, the gap between germline ends came to 9 bases. The CDR3 is 13 residues long. Here the CDR3 DNA reads TGTGCCAGCAGTCAGGGGTTTACCGGGGAGCTGTTTTTT. Encoded protein: CASSQGFTGELFF.

This clonotype was counted only a few times. The chain employs TRBV6-5 and TRBJ1-2; D remains unclear. This CDR3 region has 12 residues. In germline, CDR1 is MNHEY, CDR2 SVGAGI. The V gene lost 8 bases and the J gene lost 5 bases, with 12 bases spanning the gap. The CDR3 loop reads CASSAPGYGYTF. The CDR3 DNA reads TGTGCCAGCTCAGCGCCGGGGTATGGCTACACCTTC.

This clonotype has ten or more counts. This chain links TRBV5-1 with TRBJ2-5; 13 bases fit TRBD2. The CDR3 contains 15 residues. Per germline, CDR1 SGHRS and CDR2 YFSETQ. V was pared by 4 bases and J by 7 bases, with 7 bases of the junction left unmatched. CDR3 coding DNA: TGCGCCAGCAGCGCGACTAGCGGGGGGCTCTTGACCCAGTACTTC. It is translated as CASSATSGGLLTQYF. The full variable domain, rest sourced from reference TRBV5-1 and TRBJ2-5, is KAGVTQTPRYLIKTRGQQVTLSCSPISGHRSVSWYQQTPGQGLQFLFEYFSETQRNKGNFPGRFSGRQFSNSRSEMNVSTLELGDSALYLCASSATSGGLLTQYFGPGTRLLVL.

This clonotype has at least ten counts. The chain uses TRBV18 and TRBJ1-1; weak D call: TRBD1 (6 bases). The length of the CDR3 is 15 residues. Trimming cost V 2 bases and J 1 base, with 11 bases left between them. Germline V gene lookup returns CDR1 KGHSH and CDR2 LQKENI. The DNA of the CDR3 is TGTGCCAGCTCACCATTGGGGGGACAGAACACTGAAGCTTTCTTT. Protein: CASSPLGGQNTEAFF.

This clonotype was counted at least ten times. The chain is built from TRBV5-1 and TRBJ1-1; 11 bases are a match to TRBD1. Germline V gives CDR1 SGHRS, CDR2 YFSETQ. CDR3 length equals 16 residues. The J segment lost 2 bases and the V segment lost 7 bases, leaving 10 bases of the junction unmatched. Written as DNA, the CDR3 is TGCGCCAGCGGCCGTATCGGGACAGGGGGTAACACTGAAGCTTTCTTT. Translating it yields CASGRIGTGGNTEAFF.